These 10 T cell receptor beta chains originate from one sample sequenced in a study of shared clonotypes between healthy human individuals. Terminally differentiated effector memory CD45RA+ cells were excluded from the naive CD8 cells, which were CD45RO-negative and positively selected for CCR7. TCRdb's copy holds only in-frame clones and misses some; the assay was immunoSEQ multiplex PCR. The repertoire includes around 1.9 million clones, 93% of them detected once, and more than 1.5% sits in the top ten. Sequenced input: naive CD8+ T cells from PBMCs. Receptors originate from a man aged 18 to 29 in good health. Some clones in this sample may be carry-over from other donors' samples.

The sample holds one count of this clone. The rearrangement links TRBV4-1 to TRBJ2-7, with 9 bases matching TRBD1. V lost 0 bases, J lost 5 bases, and 5 bases stayed unmatched. CDR1 and CDR2 (germline): MGHRA, YSYEKL. The length of the CDR3 is 15 residues. DNA of the CDR3: TGCGCCAGCAGCCAAGAGGGGACAGGGTTCCACGAGCAGTACTTC. Translated, it gives CASSQEGTGFHEQYF.

This chain links TRBV4-1 with TRBJ2-7; D is perhaps TRBD1 or TRBD2 (5 bases each). CDR3 length: 17 residues. Per germline, CDR1 MGHRA and CDR2 YSYEKL. Trimming left V 0 bases short and J 2 bases short, with 17 bases between. The CDR3 nucleotides read TGCGCCAGCAGCCAAGATACGAGAGGGACGCTGGCCTACGAGCAGTACTTC. This sequence encodes CASSQDTRGTLAYEQYF.

This clone appeared a single time. The CDR3 reads CASSYSTGSYEQYF. The DNA for the CDR3 is TGTGCCAGCAGTTATAGTACAGGGTCCTACGAGCAGTACTTC. V and J are TRBV27 and TRBJ2-7; TRBD1 is a possible D gene (6 bases). The CDR3 has 14 residues. Trimming took off 4 bases at V and 1 base at J, with 11 bases between the two ends. Germline V gene lookup returns CDR1 MNHEY and CDR2 SMNVEV (reference sequence).

This clone was seen only once. This sequence joins TRBV27 and TRBJ2-6; 10 bases fit TRBD2. The CDR3 runs to 18 residues. Trimming took 5 bases from V and 0 from J; bases not matched to a gene: 7. CDR1 and CDR2 from the germline V gene are MNHEY and SMNVEV (reference sequence). CDR3 nucleotide sequence: TGTGCCAGCAGTGACCTTAGCGGGAGGATCTCTGGGGCCAACGTCCTGACTTTC. Encoded protein: CASSDLSGRISGANVLTF.

The chain links TRBV5-1 to TRBJ2-7; 9 positions match TRBD1. The CDR3 spans 14 residues. Trimming at V came to 6 bases and at J to 4 bases, leaving 8 bases not matched to a gene. CDR1 is SGHRS and CDR2 is YFSETQ in the germline V gene. CDR3 protein: CASTWTGEGYEQYF. The CDR3 coding sequence is TGCGCCAGCACCTGGACAGGGGAAGGGTACGAGCAGTACTTC. The full variable domain, completed using reference TRBV5-1 and TRBJ2-7, is KAGVTQTPRYLIKTRGQQVTLSCSPISGHRSVSWYQQTPGQGLQFLFEYFSETQRNKGNFPGRFSGRQFSNSRSEMNVSTLELGDSALYLCASTWTGEGYEQYFGPGTRLTVT.

The CDR3 reads CASRDGYNEQFF. The CDR3 nucleotides are TGTGCCAGCAGGGACGGTTACAATGAGCAGTTCTTC. This chain joins TRBV7-9 and TRBJ2-1; D ambiguous. Between the trimmed V and J ends, which lost 6 bases and 4 bases, there was a span of 7 bases. CDR1 and CDR2 from the germline V gene are SEHNR and FQNEAQ (reference sequence). The CDR3 contains 12 residues. The full variable domain, in which reference TRBV7-9 and TRBJ2-1 provide the parts outside the CDR3, is DTGVSQNPRHKITKRGQNVTFRCDPISEHNRLYWYRQTLGQGPEFLTYFQNEAQLEKSRLLSDRFSAERPKGSFSTLEIQRTEQGDSAMYLCASRDGYNEQFFGPGTRLTVL.

Comments on this clone: A clone one base away is much larger, so this may be a read error. Other DNA sequences of this sample code for an identical CDR3. The rearrangement links TRBV7-9 to TRBJ2-7; D assignment may be TRBD1 or TRBD2 (5 bases each). Germline lookup yields CDR1 SEHNR and CDR2 FQNEAQ (reference sequence). V lost 6 bases and J 0 bases, leaving 9 bases between the germline ends. CDR3 length equals 13 residues. The CDR3 DNA is TGTGCCAGCAGTTTTGGGGGCTCCTACGAGCAGTACTTC. As protein: CASSFGGSYEQYF. Full variable domain (remainder filled in from reference TRBV7-9 and TRBJ2-7): DTGVSQNPRHKITKRGQNVTFRCDPISEHNRLYWYRQTLGQGPEFLTYFQNEAQLEKSRLLSDRFSAERPKGSFSTLEIQRTEQGDSAMYLCASSFGGSYEQYFGPGTRLTVT.

V gene TRBV9 combines with J gene TRBJ1-3, with D possibly matching TRBD1 (5 bases). With 2 bases removed from V and 0 bases from J, the gap between germline ends came to 12 bases. The germline gives CDR1 SGDLS, CDR2 YYNGEE. This CDR3 region has 16 residues. CDR3 sequence reads: CASSVGGGPSGNTIYF. For the CDR3, the DNA is TGTGCCAGCAGCGTCGGGGGGGGACCCTCTGGAAACACCATATATTTT.

This chain uses TRBV27 with TRBJ2-1; 7 bases match TRBD2. V was clipped by 7 bases and J by 5 bases; unmatched bases: 14. Germline lookup yields CDR1 MNHEY and CDR2 SMNVEV (reference sequence). This CDR3 region has 16 residues. CDR3 region: CASTWVGLAVNNEQFF. DNA for the CDR3: TGTGCCAGCACCTGGGTAGGGCTAGCGGTGAACAATGAGCAGTTCTTC.

The chain's CDR3 is CASTAGGKTYEQYF. The DNA of the CDR3 is TGTGCCAGCACAGCGGGCGGTAAAACCTACGAGCAGTACTTC. This chain links TRBV2 with TRBJ2-7; maybe TRBD2 (6 bases). Per germline, CDR1 SNHLY and CDR2 FYNNEI. The CDR3 spans 14 residues. V lost 7 bases and J 2 bases, leaving 15 bases between the germline ends.